The rows below give T cell receptor beta chains drawn from one sample of a study of blood T cell repertoires in COVID-19. Method: immunoSEQ multiplex PCR; TCRdb's copy keeps in-frame clones and lacks some. In the table there are about 440,000 clones, less than 95% of which are singletons. Sequencing used PBMCs or T cells enriched from blood (not recorded which). All receptors come from a young man who had recovered from COVID-19. The CDR3 runs from the conserved cysteine through the conserved F or W. The size field is filled for only some rows; it gives once, few, many or a size class.

abundance	v_gene	j_gene	len	CDR3aa
once	TRBV14	TRBJ1-2	16	CASSQEDRGLYYGYTF
-	TRBV4-1	TRBJ2-2	15	CASSQVGQRSGELFF
-	TRBV27	TRBJ2-6	14	CASSFGSGANVLTF
-	TRBV28	TRBJ1-6	14	CASQGGAANSPLHF
-	TRBV29-1	TRBJ2-1	17	CSVEDPDRGLSYNEQFF
-	TRBV4-1	TRBJ1-2	15	CASSQLGTAIYGYTF
-	TRBV11-2	TRBJ2-7	13	CASSFPNSYEQYF
-	TRBV29-1	TRBJ1-1	14	CSVDPRQGGAEAFF
once	TRBV19	TRBJ1-6	14	CASSLQGPNSPLHF
-	TRBV5-1	TRBJ1-2	14	CASSSGVRVDGYTF
-	TRBV5-1	TRBJ1-6	15	CASSSLTGIGSPLHF
-	TRBV5-1	TRBJ2-7	17	CASSLSPPGGASYEQYF
-	TRBV9	TRBJ1-2	14	CASSAVDRGDGYTF
-	TRBV10-3	TRBJ1-1	13	CAISERGATEAFF
-	TRBV5-1	TRBJ2-1	14	CASSPLAEGTEQFF
-	TRBV10-3	TRBJ2-7	16	CAISEGLAGFYYEQYF
once	TRBV5-6	TRBJ2-1	14	CASSLLTGPNEQFF
-	TRBV29-1	TRBJ1-2	11	CSVELPRGYTF
-	TRBV7-2	TRBJ1-6	13	CASSLSGSRPLHF
-	TRBV9	TRBJ2-1	15	CASSVGLAGGGEQFF
once	TRBV5-1	TRBJ2-4	13	CASSLEPGDIQYF
-	TRBV10-1	TRBJ2-1	15	CASSDGGIGYNEQFF
-	TRBV24-1	TRBJ1-3	13	CATSDSTGNTIYF
-	TRBV27	TRBJ1-4	12	CASRDRLEKLFF
-	TRBV7-8	TRBJ1-6	13	CASSTAGQSPLHF
-	TRBV9	TRBJ2-1	15	CASSAGTGEYNEQFF
-	TRBV28	TRBJ1-2	14	CASSTGRVNYGYTF
-	TRBV7-3	TRBJ1-3	16	CASSFPPWSTRNTIYF
-	TRBV25-1	TRBJ1-4	15	CASSKGRATNEKLFF
-	TRBV24-1	TRBJ1-2	16	CATSDSSTGRDYGYTF
-	TRBV11-3	TRBJ2-1	17	CASSLDRGLSEYNEQFF
-	TRBV30	TRBJ2-2	14	CAPPGSENTGELFF
-	TRBV2	TRBJ1-5	15	CASRGDPGGVQPQHF
-	TRBV12-5	TRBJ2-1	15	CASGLVAGITDEQFF
once	TRBV19	TRBJ1-5	15	CASSILGQGSQPQHF
-	TRBV10-1	TRBJ1-6	11	CASSDGHALHF
-	TRBV19	TRBJ2-7	13	CASSRGVPYEQYF
-	TRBV3-1/TRBV3-2	TRBJ1-1	12	CASSQDRGEAFF
-	TRBV27	TRBJ2-2	17	CASSFPVGTGDTGELFF
-	TRBV4-1	TRBJ2-1	16	CASSRGEGVSNNEQFF
-	TRBV6-6	TRBJ1-2	13	CASSYDSNYGYTF
-	TRBV5-4	TRBJ1-6	15	CASSLGRGYNSPLHF
-	TRBV7-6	TRBJ1-2	15	CASSMRQGVRYGYTF
-	TRBV19	TRBJ1-4	15	CASSRTQGPNEKLFF
few	TRBV7-3	TRBJ1-2	15	CASTPIQGARDGYTF
-	TRBV3-1/TRBV3-2	TRBJ1-5	14	CASSQSRTRQPQHF
-	TRBV27	TRBJ1-2	12	CATGQADYGYTF
-	TRBV9	TRBJ1-6	15	CASSAETGFNSPLHF
once	TRBV29-1	TRBJ1-1	11	CSAARGQQAFF
-	TRBV6-5	TRBJ1-2	12	CASQVVGYGYTF
-	TRBV3-1/TRBV3-2	TRBJ2-7	15	CASSHTAGGHYEQYF
-	TRBV11-3	TRBJ2-2	17	CASSLRTSGPGTGELFF